This TCR beta chain was recorded in a study of vaccination effects on CD4 cells after COVID-19. Study results and limitations: Marked clonal contraction was seen in infection- and vaccine-induced clones late after vaccination.

Viral peptide pools were used in the ViraFEST assay to expand antigen-specific CD4+ T cells, and sequencing came afterward. Cells that had been cultured for 10 days were the source of isolated CD4+ T cells. Sometime from March through December 2020, the person acquired a SARS-CoV-2 infection that PCR confirmed. Cultures used roughly 2.2 million PBMC per well, approximately 10 IU/ml IL-2 and around 9.8 ug/ml peptides. Trimming at V came to 0 bases and at J to 5 bases, leaving 6 bases not matched to a gene. The germline V gene encodes CDR1 MGHRA and CDR2 YSYEKL. The CDR3 loop spans 15 amino acids. In regard to this clone: Its specificity is unknown.

The repertoire was sequenced with immunoSEQ multiplex PCR; TCRdb's copy has only in-frame clones and lacks some. The repertoire consists of about 45,000 clones, with 75% occurring once and the leading ten covering about 32%. Sequencing used CD4+ T cells from PBMCs cultured with a peptide pool, obtained before COVID-19 vaccination. The sequence came from a human donor who had a prior SARS-CoV-2 infection. The chain links TRBV4-1 to TRBJ1-2, with 7 bases lining up with TRBD1. The CDR3 region has the DNA TGCGCCAGCAGCCAAGATGGGGCAGGGGGTTATGGCTACACCTTC. This codes for CASSQDGAGGYGYTF.